These T cell receptor beta chains were read from a single sample in a study of blood T cell repertoires in COVID-19. TCRdb's copy holds only in-frame clones and misses some; the assay was immunoSEQ multiplex PCR. The table has about 390,000 clones, approximately 87% seen once. The sequencing input was PBMCs or T cells enriched from blood (not recorded which). These receptors came from a woman aged 45-65 years who had recovered from COVID-19. CDR3s include the opening cysteine and the closing phenylalanine or tryptophan. The D gene is left open where the match is weak. Rows give clone size only sometimes, using once, few, many, or a class for an expanded clone.

>TRBD1|TRBJ1-2|TRBV28|few
TGTGCCAGCACCCTCGCCGGGACAGGGTCCTATGGCTACACCTTC
CASTLAGTGSYGYTF
>-|TRBJ1-4|TRBV4-2|-
TGTGCCAGCAGCCAAGTTTCTCTCGCCCGGGAAAAACTGTTTTTT
CASSQVSLAREKLFF
>-|TRBJ1-1|TRBV25-1|-
TGTGCCAGCAGTGAATCGGGGGGACCCCTGTCTTCAGAAGCTTTCTTT
CASSESGGPLSSEAFF
>TRBD1|TRBJ1-1|TRBV19|-
TGTGCCAGTAGTTACGGACAGGGACCTGCTGAAGCTTTCTTT
CASSYGQGPAEAFF
>TRBD1|TRBJ1-1|TRBV5-1|once
TGCGCCAGCGCCTCAATCATTGCAGGGGGCGGGAACACTGAAGCTTTCTTT
CASASIIAGGGNTEAFF
>TRBD1|TRBJ1-2|TRBV5-5|-
TGTGCCAGCAGGGCGACAGGGGGCCTTGACTATGGCTACACCTTC
CASRATGGLDYGYTF
>-|TRBJ1-3|TRBV27|-
TGTGCCAGCAGTTCCGCCGGGAATCTGCGAAACACCATATATTTT
CASSSAGNLRNTIYF
>-|TRBJ2-7|TRBV2|-
TGTGCCAGCAGTGGACAGTTAGCTATAAAACCCTCCTACGAGCAGTACTTC
CASSGQLAIKPSYEQYF
>-|TRBJ1-4|TRBV4-2|-
TGTGCCAGCAGCCAAGGGTCTAGGGGGGGTAATGAAAAACTGTTTTTT
CASSQGSRGGNEKLFF
>-|TRBJ2-3|TRBV5-8|-
TGTGCCAGCAGCATTGGAGGACTACTCACAGATACGCAGTATTTT
CASSIGGLLTDTQYF
>-|TRBJ1-1|TRBV19|-
TGTGCCAGTAGACGGACAGTAATGAACACTGAAGCTTTCTTT
CASRRTVMNTEAFF
>-|TRBJ2-1|TRBV7-8|-
TGTGCCAGCAGCCCGACTCAGGGGGGCGTTCAGTTCTTC
CASSPTQGGVQFF
>TRBD2|TRBJ2-1|TRBV18|-
TGTGCCAGCTCAACGCTAGCGGGGAACAATGAGCAGTTCTTC
CASSTLAGNNEQFF
>-|TRBJ2-5|TRBV2|-
TGTGCCAGCAGTGTGGGGGTAGCGGTGCCGGCCGAGACCCAGTACTTC
CASSVGVAVPAETQYF
>-|TRBJ2-2|TRBV5-1|-
TGCGCCAGCAGCTTCGAGAGTCAGGGGCGGATCAGCGGGGAGCTGTTTTTT
CASSFESQGRISGELFF
>TRBD1|TRBJ1-3|TRBV14|-
TGTGCCAGCCGGGCAGGGGGCTCTGGAAACACCATATATTTT
CASRAGGSGNTIYF
>-|TRBJ2-5|TRBV5-1|-
TGCGCCAGCAGCGGCAACTCAGGGGCGGAGACCCAGTACTTC
CASSGNSGAETQYF
>TRBD2|TRBJ2-3|TRBV6-2/TRBV6-3|-
TGTGCCAGCAGTTACCCCCTGGGCGGGGGAGGCACAGATACGCAGTATTTT
CASSYPLGGGGTDTQYF
>TRBD2|TRBJ2-2|TRBV7-3|-
TGTGCCAGCAGTGCGGGGGGCCCGAACACCGGGGAGCTGTTTTTT
CASSAGGPNTGELFF
>TRBD1|TRBJ1-4|TRBV2|-
TGTGCCAGCAGTGACATAAGGACAGGGCCTAATGAAAAACTGTTTTTT
CASSDIRTGPNEKLFF